This TCR beta chain was sequenced during a study of a mutant IDH1 vaccine in newly diagnosed glioma. Time point defined: week 23, last vaccination. In every dose of vaccine, 300 ug of mutant IDH1 20-mer peptide was given alongside topical imiquimod. This CDR3 contains 16 residues. V shed 5 bases and J shed 3 bases, with 17 bases lying between them. Germline V gene data show CDR1 as LNHDA and CDR2 as SQIVND (reference sequence). The data were produced by immunoSEQ multiplex PCR, yet TCRdb's version contains in-frame clones alone and is incomplete. The table lists 45,000 to 65,000 clones, about 81% of them singletons. This clone was detected only once. Antigen: not known.

The input for sequencing was PBMCs, taken from a glioma patient whose treatment included an IDH1 peptide vaccine. The clonotype originates from a woman aged 40 to 50 with glioma. Some clones in this sample may be carry-over from other donors' samples. The V gene is TRBV19, the J gene TRBJ1-5, with D perhaps TRBD1 (5 bases). The CDR3 DNA sequence: TGTGCCAGTAGTTCCCGGGACGGCCAAATCAATCAGCCCCAGCATTTT. This gives the protein CASSSRDGQINQPQHF.